A selection of T cell receptor beta chains follows, all from one sample in a study of identical twins. TCRdb re-analysed the 5' RACE reads in MiXCR, keeping a single row per CDR3 protein. The data contain some 590,000 distinct CDR3 sequences, approximately 10% of them singletons. These sequences were also reported in another study, on yellow fever vaccine responses in identical twins.

Sequenced sample: PBMCs. All receptors come from a woman younger than 30 in good health. The CDR3 runs from the conserved cysteine through the conserved F or W. The order of the fields is V gene, J gene, clone size, D gene, CDR3 protein, CDR3 DNA. The D gene is left open where the match is weak. The listing skips clone size in some rows; elsewhere it reads once, few, many or a size class.

v_gene: TRBV7-2; j_gene: TRBJ2-2; abundance: -; d_gene: -; CDR3aa: CASSSREGVPTGELFF; CDR3nt: TGTGCCAGCAGCTCCCGGGAAGGGGTCCCCACCGGGGAGCTGTTTTTT
v_gene: TRBV10-3; j_gene: TRBJ2-5; abundance: many; d_gene: -; CDR3aa: CAISPQGDETQYF; CDR3nt: TGTGCCATCAGTCCTCAGGGAGATGAGACCCAGTACTTC
v_gene: TRBV20-1; j_gene: TRBJ2-7; abundance: many; d_gene: -; CDR3aa: CSARFGAGSSYEQYF; CDR3nt: TGCAGTGCTAGGTTTGGGGCGGGATCGAGTTACGAGCAGTACTTC
v_gene: TRBV20-1; j_gene: TRBJ2-3; abundance: -; d_gene: TRBD2; CDR3aa: CSARPYPLTSGWQYF; CDR3nt: TGCAGTGCTAGACCTTATCCCTTGACTAGCGGGTGGCAGTATTTT
v_gene: TRBV20-1; j_gene: TRBJ2-3; abundance: few; d_gene: TRBD2; CDR3aa: CSARSSGRETDTQYF; CDR3nt: TGCAGTGCTAGAAGTAGCGGGAGGGAGACAGATACGCAGTATTTT
v_gene: TRBV12-3/TRBV12-4; j_gene: TRBJ2-3; abundance: many; d_gene: -; CDR3aa: CASGSGPSYTQYF; CDR3nt: TGTGCCAGCGGGTCTGGGCCTAGCTATACGCAGTATTTT
v_gene: TRBV12-3/TRBV12-4; j_gene: TRBJ2-1; abundance: -; d_gene: TRBD2; CDR3aa: CASSFPMAGGWFSEQFF; CDR3nt: TGTGCCAGCAGTTTCCCTATGGCGGGGGGTTGGTTCAGTGAGCAGTTCTTC
v_gene: TRBV7-2; j_gene: TRBJ2-1; abundance: many; d_gene: -; CDR3aa: CASSLVSGADEQFF; CDR3nt: TGTGCCAGCAGCTTAGTATCTGGGGCCGATGAGCAGTTCTTC
v_gene: TRBV7-9; j_gene: TRBJ2-5; abundance: few; d_gene: -; CDR3aa: CASSSTTYQETQYF; CDR3nt: TGTGCCAGCAGCTCCACAACATACCAAGAGACCCAGTACTTC
v_gene: TRBV29-1; j_gene: TRBJ2-3; abundance: -; d_gene: -; CDR3aa: CSVAGRGTDTQYF; CDR3nt: TGCAGCGTTGCGGGACGGGGCACAGATACGCAGTATTTT
v_gene: TRBV20-1; j_gene: TRBJ2-5; abundance: many; d_gene: -; CDR3aa: CSARPVLETQYF; CDR3nt: TGCAGTGCTAGACCCGTATTAGAAACCCAGTACTTC
v_gene: TRBV27; j_gene: TRBJ2-7; abundance: few; d_gene: -; CDR3aa: CASSLTPGENYEQYF; CDR3nt: TGTGCCAGCAGTTTAACCCCGGGAGAAAACTACGAGCAGTACTTC
v_gene: TRBV24-1; j_gene: TRBJ2-3; abundance: many; d_gene: -; CDR3aa: CATSDLGYGDTQYF; CDR3nt: TGTGCCACCAGTGATTTGGGATACGGTGATACGCAGTATTTT
v_gene: TRBV5-5; j_gene: TRBJ2-7; abundance: -; d_gene: -; CDR3aa: CASSSGDFGSYEQYF; CDR3nt: TGTGCCAGCAGCTCGGGGGACTTTGGGTCCTACGAGCAGTACTTC
v_gene: TRBV29-1; j_gene: TRBJ2-2; abundance: -; d_gene: -; CDR3aa: CSVVYATGELFF; CDR3nt: TGCAGCGTTGTGTATGCGACCGGGGAGCTGTTTTTT
v_gene: TRBV20-1; j_gene: TRBJ2-3; abundance: -; d_gene: -; CDR3aa: CSAPQSTQYF; CDR3nt: TGCAGTGCCCCGCAGTCTACGCAGTATTTT
v_gene: TRBV9; j_gene: TRBJ1-6; abundance: many; d_gene: -; CDR3aa: CASSVEGGGSPLHF; CDR3nt: TGTGCCAGCAGCGTAGAAGGGGGGGGTTCACCCCTCCACTTT
v_gene: TRBV7-9; j_gene: TRBJ2-5; abundance: few; d_gene: TRBD2; CDR3aa: CASSGRTGEGQYF; CDR3nt: TGTGCCAGCAGCGGCCGGACTGGGGAGGGCCAGTACTTC
v_gene: TRBV14; j_gene: TRBJ2-1; abundance: few; d_gene: TRBD2; CDR3aa: CASSPTIGLAPNEQFF; CDR3nt: TGTGCCAGCAGCCCAACTATCGGACTAGCCCCCAATGAGCAGTTCTTC
v_gene: TRBV24-1; j_gene: TRBJ1-5; abundance: many; d_gene: -; CDR3aa: CATSDPRALNQPQHF; CDR3nt: TGTGCCACCAGTGATCCCCGGGCCCTAAATCAGCCCCAGCATTTT
v_gene: TRBV29-1; j_gene: TRBJ1-5; abundance: few; d_gene: TRBD1; CDR3aa: CSARTGTGGTGNQPQHF; CDR3nt: TGCAGCGCCAGAACCGGGACAGGGGGCACGGGCAATCAGCCCCAGCATTTT
v_gene: TRBV30; j_gene: TRBJ2-3; abundance: few; d_gene: TRBD2; CDR3aa: CAWSGTSTADTQYF; CDR3nt: TGTGCCTGGAGTGGGACTAGCACCGCAGATACGCAGTATTTT
v_gene: TRBV7-8; j_gene: TRBJ2-1; abundance: few; d_gene: TRBD2; CDR3aa: CASSLGDASGVYNEQFF; CDR3nt: TGTGCCAGCAGCTTAGGAGATGCTAGCGGGGTTTACAATGAGCAGTTCTTC
v_gene: TRBV29-1; j_gene: TRBJ2-6; abundance: -; d_gene: -; CDR3aa: CSVEGGLSEDSGANVLTF; CDR3nt: TGCAGCGTTGAAGGCGGGCTTAGCGAAGACTCTGGGGCCAACGTCCTGACTTTC
v_gene: TRBV6-1; j_gene: TRBJ2-5; abundance: few; d_gene: TRBD2; CDR3aa: CASSGGTSGKETQYF; CDR3nt: TGTGCCAGCAGTGGGGGGACTAGCGGGAAAGAGACCCAGTACTTC
v_gene: TRBV2; j_gene: TRBJ2-7; abundance: -; d_gene: -; CDR3aa: CASSGSLYEQYF; CDR3nt: TGTGCCAGCAGTGGGTCGCTCTACGAGCAGTACTTC
v_gene: TRBV29-1; j_gene: TRBJ2-3; abundance: many; d_gene: TRBD1; CDR3aa: CSVEGTGGDTQYF; CDR3nt: TGCAGCGTTGAAGGGACAGGTGGGGATACGCAGTATTTT
v_gene: TRBV2; j_gene: TRBJ2-7; abundance: -; d_gene: TRBD2; CDR3aa: CASRISGGLPPEQYF; CDR3nt: TGTGCCAGCAGGATAAGCGGGGGACTACCCCCCGAGCAGTACTTC
v_gene: TRBV5-8; j_gene: TRBJ2-1; abundance: few; d_gene: TRBD1; CDR3aa: CASSPSGTGANEQFF; CDR3nt: TGTGCCAGCAGCCCCTCCGGGACAGGCGCGAATGAGCAGTTCTTC
v_gene: TRBV7-2; j_gene: TRBJ1-2; abundance: -; d_gene: -; CDR3aa: CASSFRGDYGYTF; CDR3nt: TGTGCCAGCAGCTTCCGGGGCGACTATGGCTACACCTTC
v_gene: TRBV7-2; j_gene: TRBJ1-2; abundance: few; d_gene: -; CDR3aa: CASSWGSSGYTF; CDR3nt: TGTGCCAGCAGCTGGGGGAGTAGTGGCTACACCTTC
v_gene: TRBV7-2; j_gene: TRBJ2-3; abundance: many; d_gene: -; CDR3aa: CASSPYTGTDTQYF; CDR3nt: TGTGCCAGCAGCCCCTACACCGGCACAGATACGCAGTATTTT
v_gene: TRBV20-1; j_gene: TRBJ2-1; abundance: -; d_gene: -; CDR3aa: CSAIEGNEQFF; CDR3nt: TGCAGTGCTATAGAGGGGAATGAGCAGTTCTTC
v_gene: TRBV20-1; j_gene: TRBJ2-1; abundance: -; d_gene: TRBD2; CDR3aa: CSASPTSGGANEQFF; CDR3nt: TGCAGTGCTTCCCCGACTAGCGGGGGGGCGAATGAGCAGTTCTTC
v_gene: TRBV19; j_gene: TRBJ2-1; abundance: -; d_gene: -; CDR3aa: CASSRQASYNEQFF; CDR3nt: TGTGCCAGTAGTCGACAGGCCTCCTACAATGAGCAGTTCTTC
v_gene: TRBV5-1; j_gene: TRBJ2-5; abundance: many; d_gene: -; CDR3aa: CASRKQGSQETQYF; CDR3nt: TGCGCCAGCAGGAAACAGGGATCGCAAGAGACCCAGTACTTC
v_gene: TRBV20-1; j_gene: TRBJ2-7; abundance: -; d_gene: TRBD2; CDR3aa: CSVCGHSTSGSFAQYF; CDR3nt: TGCAGCGTATGTGGCCATTCGACTAGCGGGTCATTTGCGCAGTACTTC
v_gene: TRBV3-1; j_gene: TRBJ2-4; abundance: few; d_gene: -; CDR3aa: CASSQAVTAKNIQYF; CDR3nt: TGTGCCAGCAGCCAAGCCGTAACGGCCAAAAACATTCAGTACTTC
v_gene: TRBV5-1; j_gene: TRBJ2-1; abundance: few; d_gene: TRBD1; CDR3aa: CASSQGDRGFNEQFF; CDR3nt: TGCGCCAGCAGCCAGGGGGACAGGGGGTTCAATGAGCAGTTCTTC
v_gene: TRBV29-1; j_gene: TRBJ2-1; abundance: -; d_gene: -; CDR3aa: CSVKDKFAYNEQFF; CDR3nt: TGCAGCGTAAAAGACAAGTTCGCCTACAATGAGCAGTTCTTC
v_gene: TRBV28; j_gene: TRBJ2-2; abundance: many; d_gene: -; CDR3aa: CASSLSTWGGELFF; CDR3nt: TGTGCCAGCAGTTTGTCGACGTGGGGCGGGGAGCTGTTTTTT
v_gene: TRBV20-1; j_gene: TRBJ2-4; abundance: many; d_gene: -; CDR3aa: CSGNKVAKNIQYF; CDR3nt: TGCAGTGGGAACAAAGTAGCCAAAAACATTCAGTACTTC
v_gene: TRBV7-8; j_gene: TRBJ2-5; abundance: -; d_gene: -; CDR3aa: CASIEGRKRETQYF; CDR3nt: TGTGCCAGCATCGAGGGACGGAAAAGAGAGACCCAGTACTTC
v_gene: TRBV3-1; j_gene: TRBJ2-1; abundance: many; d_gene: TRBD2; CDR3aa: CASSQLRETEQFF; CDR3nt: TGTGCCAGCAGCCAATTGCGGGAGACTGAGCAGTTCTTC
v_gene: TRBV9; j_gene: TRBJ2-3; abundance: -; d_gene: -; CDR3aa: CASSHRKGTHTDTQYF; CDR3nt: TGTGCCAGCAGCCACAGGAAAGGCACTCACACAGATACGCAGTATTTT
v_gene: TRBV6-1; j_gene: TRBJ2-7; abundance: -; d_gene: TRBD2; CDR3aa: CASRRTSGGYEQYF; CDR3nt: TGTGCCAGCAGACGGACTAGCGGGGGTTACGAGCAGTACTTC
v_gene: TRBV6-2/TRBV6-3; j_gene: TRBJ2-1; abundance: few; d_gene: TRBD2; CDR3aa: CASSSNSGSEQFF; CDR3nt: TGTGCCAGCAGTTCGAATAGCGGGAGTGAGCAGTTCTTC
v_gene: TRBV5-1; j_gene: TRBJ1-1; abundance: -; d_gene: -; CDR3aa: CASSLEGLLSEAFF; CDR3nt: TGCGCCAGCAGCTTGGAAGGGTTGCTTTCTGAAGCTTTCTTT
v_gene: TRBV14; j_gene: TRBJ2-1; abundance: many; d_gene: TRBD2; CDR3aa: CASSQTSGSSYNEQFF; CDR3nt: TGCGCCAGCAGCCAGACTAGCGGGAGCTCCTACAATGAGCAGTTCTTC